The 10 T cell receptor beta chains given below trace back to one sample, sequenced in a study of post-analysis software for immune sequencing data. Their target antigens are unknown. General study points: Five or six TRBV segments appeared more often in patients than in controls, and TRBV5-6, TRBV5-1 and TRBV20-1 were among these.

Incorporated into the TCR beta cDNA libraries were unique molecular identifiers, which served to reduce PCR and sequencing biases. TCRdb processed the PCR reads anew with MiXCR; each CDR3 protein has one entry. The sample lists approximately 730,000 distinct CDR3 sequences, roughly 30% occurring once. The sequenced sample consisted of blood. Receptor source: a girl between 10 and 17 years old with multiple sclerosis.

The chain uses TRBV6-2 or TRBV6-3 and TRBJ1-5; D not certain. V lost 6 bases to trimming and J lost 14 bases, with 20 bases between them. Germline V gene sequence: CDR1 MNHEY, CDR2 SVGEGT. CDR3 length: 13 residues. CDR3 loop: CASRGGSGSGKHF. DNA for the CDR3: TGTGCCAGCAGAGGAGGCAGTGGGTCGGGAAAGCATTTT.

The CDR3 DNA reads TGTGCCAGCAGCAGAGGTTCGACAGCTAATCAGCCCCAGCATTTT. This codes for CASSRGSTANQPQHF. This chain connects TRBV12-3 or TRBV12-4 to TRBJ1-5; D possibly corresponds to TRBD1 (5 bases). The V gene lost 6 bases and the J gene lost 4 bases, with 16 bases spanning the gap. The CDR3 has 15 amino acids.

This clonotype showed up just a few times. The chain combines TRBV4-1 with TRBJ1-2; no clear D gene. The germline V gene has CDR1 MGHRA and CDR2 YSYEKL. CDR3 length: 14 amino acids. The germline V and J ends were trimmed by 1 base and 2 bases, with 8 bases remaining between them. CDR3 protein: CASSQVSLNYGYTF. DNA for the CDR3: TGCGCCAGCAGCCAAGTATCCTTAAACTATGGCTACACCTTC.

The rearrangement links TRBV27 to TRBJ2-1, with D maybe TRBD1 (6 bases). Trimming took 6 bases from V and 5 from J, leaving 11 bases between them. The length of the CDR3 is 13 residues. Germline V gives CDR1 MNHEY, CDR2 SMNVEV (reference sequence). The CDR3 loop is CASSGTPHNEQFF. CDR3 coding DNA: TGTGCCAGCAGCGGGACACCACACAATGAGCAGTTCTTC.

This chain connects TRBV24-1 to TRBJ2-3; 9 bases align to TRBD1. The CDR3 is 16 residues long. V lost 5 bases to trimming and J lost 3 bases; unmatched junction nucleotides: 8. The germline gives CDR1 KGHDR, CDR2 SFDVKD. CDR3 residues: CATSGPGTGKTDTQYF. CDR3 sequence (DNA): TGTGCCACCAGTGGTCCCGGGACAGGGAAAACAGATACGCAGTATTTT.

The chain has TRBV28 and TRBJ2-1; the D is unclear. Trimming pared 2 bases from V and 5 bases from J, leaving 13 bases between. CDR1 and CDR2 from the germline V gene are MDHEN and SYDVKM. There are 15 residues in the CDR3. The CDR3 nucleotides are TGTGCCAGCAGTTTACCTGGCGGTCTTAACAATGAGCAGTTCTTC. As protein: CASSLPGGLNNEQFF.

About this clonotype itself: Because the CDR3 is missing its conserved closing phenylalanine or tryptophan, this is likely a read error. The V and J genes are TRBV27 and TRBJ1-2; D is undetermined. The CDR3 covers 12 residues. Germline-derived CDR1 and CDR2 are MNHEY and SMNVEV (reference sequence). The ends were cut back, 7 bases at V and 10 bases at J, with 16 bases in the middle. This CDR3 is CASMGKRTDYTI. The CDR3 DNA reads TGTGCCAGCATGGGGAAGCGGACCGACTACACCATC.

This clonotype was seen more than once but under ten times. The chain has TRBV9 and TRBJ1-6; D might be TRBD1 (5 bases). The germline gives CDR1 SGDLS, CDR2 YYNGEE. This CDR3 spans 13 amino acids. V lost 2 bases to trimming and J lost 6 bases, with 6 bases between them. CDR3 DNA: TGTGCCAGCAGCGTGAGGGGTAATTCACCCCTCCACTTT. It translates to CASSVRGNSPLHF.

This chain joins TRBV6-5 and TRBJ2-1; 8 nucleotides align to TRBD2. J gave up 7 bases and V 6 bases, and 14 bases lay outside the gene matches. The germline V gene has CDR1 MNHEY and CDR2 SVGAGI. The CDR3 loop spans 16 amino acids. The CDR3 loop is CASRPRGLEGLNEQFF. The CDR3, as DNA: TGTGCCAGCAGACCTAGGGGACTAGAGGGGTTAAATGAGCAGTTCTTC.

The chain couples TRBV20-1 to TRBJ2-3, with 11 bases lining up with TRBD2. Unmatched junction bases numbered 7, after V lost 0 bases and J lost 2 bases. There are 17 residues in the CDR3. Germline CDR1 DFQATT, CDR2 SNEGSKA (reference sequence). CDR3 nucleotide sequence: TGCAGTGCTAGAGATCGGCCTAGCGGGAGGATCACAGATACGCAGTATTTT. Translating gives CSARDRPSGRITDTQYF.